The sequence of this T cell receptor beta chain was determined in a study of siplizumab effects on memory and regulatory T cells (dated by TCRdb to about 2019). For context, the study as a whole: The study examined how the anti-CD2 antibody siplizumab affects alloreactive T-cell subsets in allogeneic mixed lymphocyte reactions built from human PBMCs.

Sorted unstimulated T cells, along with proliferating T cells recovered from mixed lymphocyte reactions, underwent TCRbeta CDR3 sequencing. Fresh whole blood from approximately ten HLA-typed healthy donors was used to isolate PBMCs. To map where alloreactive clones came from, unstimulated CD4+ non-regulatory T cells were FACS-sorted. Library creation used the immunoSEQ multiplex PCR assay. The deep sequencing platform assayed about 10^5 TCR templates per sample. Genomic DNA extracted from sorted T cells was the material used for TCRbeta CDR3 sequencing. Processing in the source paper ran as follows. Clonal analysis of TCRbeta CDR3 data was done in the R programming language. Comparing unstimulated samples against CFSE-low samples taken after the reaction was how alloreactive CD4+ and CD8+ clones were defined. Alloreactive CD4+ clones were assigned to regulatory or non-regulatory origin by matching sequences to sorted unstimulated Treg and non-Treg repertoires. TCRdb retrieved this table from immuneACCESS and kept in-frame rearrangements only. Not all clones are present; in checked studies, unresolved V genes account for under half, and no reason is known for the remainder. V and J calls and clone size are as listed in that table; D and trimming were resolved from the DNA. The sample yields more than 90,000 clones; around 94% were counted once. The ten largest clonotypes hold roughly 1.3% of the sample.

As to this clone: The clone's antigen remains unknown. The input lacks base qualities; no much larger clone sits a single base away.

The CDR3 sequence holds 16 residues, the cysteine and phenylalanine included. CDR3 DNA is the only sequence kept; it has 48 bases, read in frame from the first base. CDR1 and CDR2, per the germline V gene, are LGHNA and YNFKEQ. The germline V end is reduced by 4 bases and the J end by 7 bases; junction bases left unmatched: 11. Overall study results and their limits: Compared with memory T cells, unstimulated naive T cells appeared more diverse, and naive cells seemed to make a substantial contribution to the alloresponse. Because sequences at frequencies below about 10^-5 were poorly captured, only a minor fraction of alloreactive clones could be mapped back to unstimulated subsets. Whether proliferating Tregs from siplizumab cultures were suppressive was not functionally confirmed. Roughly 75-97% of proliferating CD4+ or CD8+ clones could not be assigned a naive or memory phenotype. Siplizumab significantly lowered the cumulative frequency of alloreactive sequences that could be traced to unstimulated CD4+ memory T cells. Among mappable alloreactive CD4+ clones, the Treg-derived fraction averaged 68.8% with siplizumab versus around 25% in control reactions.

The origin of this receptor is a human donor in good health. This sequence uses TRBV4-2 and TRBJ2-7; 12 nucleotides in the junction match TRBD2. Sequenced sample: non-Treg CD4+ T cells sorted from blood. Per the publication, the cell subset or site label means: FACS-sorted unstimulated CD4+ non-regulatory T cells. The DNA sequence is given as TGTGCCAGCAGCCCCCAGACTAGCGGGGGCCGTTGGGAGCAGTACTTC. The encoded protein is CASSPQTSGGRWEQYF.